This T cell receptor beta chain comes out of a study of identical twins. From germline, CDR1 is SGHVS and CDR2 FQNEAQ. The CDR3 consists of 13 residues. With 3 bases removed from V and 9 bases from J, the gap between germline ends came to 12 bases. In TCRdb, the 5' RACE reads were re-called with MiXCR into one record per CDR3 protein. The sample consists of roughly 350,000 distinct CDR3 sequences, more than 9% of them appearing once. A further study also used this sample, focusing on yellow fever vaccine responses in identical twins.

The origin of this receptor is a woman under 30 in good health. The genes are TRBV7-8 and TRBJ2-1; D is undetermined. Specimen: CD8+ T cells sorted from blood. The CDR3 DNA reads TGTGCCAGCAGCTTTGGGCGGCTTAGTGAGCAGTTCTTC. It encodes CASSFGRLSEQFF.